Listed below are T cell receptor beta chains from one sample, sequenced in a study of sequential checkpoint blockade in melanoma. TCRdb's copy holds only in-frame clones and misses some; the assay was immunoSEQ multiplex PCR. The data show 26,000 or so clones, about 89% seen once. The sample in question was CD8+ T cells sorted from blood (inferred from file names), obtained from a patient given nivolumab and ipilimumab in sequence. These receptors all come from a human donor with melanoma. The CDR3 runs from the conserved cysteine through the conserved F or W. D genes are given only for firm matches. Clone sizes are given selectively: once, few, many, or a class where the clone is expanded.

. | . | TRBJ1-3 | TRBV6-5 | CASSYGRGLGNTIYF | TGTGCCAGCAGTTACGGACGGGGACTTGGAAACACCATATATTTT
. | TRBD1 | TRBJ1-5 | TRBV18 | CASSLGQVSNQPQHF | TGTGCCAGCTCACTGGGACAGGTTAGCAATCAGCCCCAGCATTTT
. | . | TRBJ2-3 | TRBV12-5 | CASGLAPRPGWVATDTQYF | TGTGCTAGTGGTTTGGCCCCTAGACCGGGGTGGGTGGCCACAGATACGCAGTATTTT
. | . | TRBJ1-3 | TRBV2 | CASTGNSGNTIYF | TGTGCCAGCACGGGGAATTCTGGAAACACCATATATTTT
. | . | TRBJ1-5 | TRBV28 | CASRLSESRPQHF | TGTGCCAGCAGGCTCTCGGAGTCGCGGCCCCAGCATTTT
. | TRBD1 | TRBJ2-1 | TRBV4-3 | CASSLSRFGTGTYNEQFF | TGCGCCAGCAGCCTCTCCCGATTCGGGACAGGGACCTACAATGAGCAGTTCTTC
once | TRBD1 | TRBJ2-7 | TRBV7-9 | CASSFNRGRDEQYF | TGTGCCAGCAGCTTCAACAGGGGGCGCGACGAGCAGTACTTC
. | TRBD2 | TRBJ2-3 | TRBV4-3 | CASSHLKLAGGEETDTQYF | TGCGCCAGCAGCCACTTAAAACTAGCGGGAGGAGAGGAGACAGATACGCAGTATTTT
. | TRBD2 | TRBJ2-3 | TRBV5-6 | CASSSSGGEEDTQYF | TGTGCCAGCAGCTCGAGCGGGGGAGAGGAGGATACGCAGTATTTT
. | . | TRBJ2-1 | TRBV13 | CASSGLDFPSYNEQFF | TGTGCCAGCAGCGGCTTGGACTTTCCCTCCTACAATGAGCAGTTCTTC
. | TRBD1 | TRBJ1-1 | TRBV4-3 | CASSQEAWDRLGNTEAFF | TGCGCCAGCAGCCAAGAAGCGTGGGACAGGCTGGGTAACACTGAAGCTTTCTTT
. | . | TRBJ1-2 | TRBV19 | CASSKTAVGNYGYTF | TGTGCCAGTAGTAAGACAGCCGTGGGCAACTATGGCTACACCTTC
. | . | TRBJ1-5 | TRBV7-9 | CASSFSGGSQPQHF | TGTGCCAGCAGCTTCAGCGGGGGCAGCCAGCCCCAGCATTTT
. | . | TRBJ1-5 | TRBV5-6 | CASSFAGQPQHF | TGTGCCAGCAGCTTCGCGGGACAGCCCCAGCATTTT
few | . | TRBJ1-1 | TRBV5-3 | CASSFGGMNTEAFF | TGTGCCAGCAGCTTCGGCGGGATGAACACTGAAGCTTTCTTT
. | . | TRBJ1-2 | TRBV11-2 | CASSLVLNYGYTF | TGTGCCAGCAGCTTAGTACTTAACTATGGCTACACCTTC
. | . | TRBJ2-7 | TRBV27 | CASSLGGGTYEQYF | TGTGCCAGCAGTTTAGGGGGAGGTACCTACGAGCAGTACTTC
. | . | TRBJ1-1 | TRBV19 | CASSIDLAGTEAFF | TGTGCCAGTAGTATAGATCTAGCGGGGACTGAAGCTTTCTTT
. | . | TRBJ2-7 | TRBV4-3 | CASSQDLNFYEQYF | TGCGCCAGCAGCCAAGATCTCAACTTCTACGAGCAGTACTTC
. | . | TRBJ2-4 | TRBV6-5 | CASSPGTIINIQYF | TGTGCCAGCAGCCCCGGAACTATCATAAACATTCAGTACTTC
once | TRBD2 | TRBJ2-1 | TRBV5-1 | CASSLETGLAGISYNEQFF | TGCGCCAGCAGCTTGGAAACGGGACTAGCGGGGATCTCCTACAATGAGCAGTTCTTC
. | . | TRBJ2-2 | TRBV21-1 | CASSKVIKGGPNTGELFF | TGTGCCAGCAGCAAAGTTATTAAGGGAGGCCCTAACACCGGGGAGCTGTTTTTT
. | TRBD1 | TRBJ2-2 | TRBV4-3 | CASSYRTGGFTGELFF | TGCGCCAGCAGCTACCGGACAGGGGGCTTCACCGGGGAGCTGTTTTTT
once | . | TRBJ1-2 | TRBV28 | CASSLLASVTSLRGYTF | TGTGCCAGCAGTTTATTAGCCTCGGTCACTTCCCTACGAGGCTACACCTTC
. | . | TRBJ1-2 | TRBV9 | CASSDSVNYGYTF | TGTGCCAGCAGCGACAGTGTTAACTATGGCTACACCTTC
once | . | TRBJ2-5 | TRBV28 | CASSLISETGETQYF | TGTGCCAGCAGTTTAATATCGGAAACCGGGGAGACCCAGTACTTC
. | TRBD1 | TRBJ1-1 | TRBV27 | CASSGQGAEAFF | TGTGCCAGCAGCGGACAGGGGGCTGAAGCTTTCTTT
once | . | TRBJ1-1 | TRBV7-9 | CASSAGGEITEAFF | TGTGCCAGCAGCGCCGGGGGGGAAATCACTGAAGCTTTCTTT
. | TRBD1 | TRBJ2-7 | TRBV5-6 | CASSAGTGGYEQYF | TGTGCCAGCAGCGCAGGGACAGGGGGCTACGAGCAGTACTTC